Below are 17 T cell receptor beta chains sequenced from a single sample in a study of blood T cell repertoires in COVID-19. Clones were read by immunoSEQ multiplex PCR, and TCRdb kept only the in-frame ones, dropping some. The data contain about 250,000 clones, 65% to 90% of them singletons. Sequences were obtained from PBMCs or T cells enriched from blood (not recorded which). The receptors here all came from a woman aged 45 to 65 with acute COVID-19.

The CDR3 DNA follows: TGTGCCAGCAGTTCTGACAGAAAATGGACGCAGTATTTT. This sequence encodes CASSSDRKWTQYF. This chain joins TRBV27 and TRBJ2-3; D is possibly TRBD1 (5 bases). This CDR3 spans 13 amino acids. The germline V gene has CDR1 MNHEY and CDR2 SMNVEV (reference sequence). V shed 4 bases and J shed 9 bases, with 14 bases lying between them.

This chain links TRBV5-6 with TRBJ1-5; TRBD1 aligns across 10 bases. J gave up 3 bases and V 0 bases, and 3 bases lay outside the gene matches. The CDR3 spans 16 residues. Germline values: CDR1 SGHDT, CDR2 YYEEEE. The CDR3 loop is CASSLGQGADNQPQHF. Written as DNA, the CDR3 is TGTGCCAGCAGCTTGGGACAGGGGGCAGACAATCAGCCCCAGCATTTT. Drawing the rest from reference TRBV5-6 and TRBJ1-5, the complete variable domain is DAGVTQSPTHLIKTRGQQVTLRCSPKSGHDTVSWYQQALGQGPQFIFQYYEEEERQRGNFPDRFSGHQFPNYSSELNVNALLLGDSALYLCASSLGQGADNQPQHFGDGTRLSIL.

The chain is built from TRBV15 and TRBJ2-2, with D uncertain. The CDR3 loop spans 14 amino acids. The germline gives CDR1 LNHNV, CDR2 YYDKDF (reference sequence). The V end was cut by 6 bases, the J end by 0 bases, with 8 bases between. In DNA form, the CDR3 reads TGTGCCACCAGAGCAGGATCGAACACCGGGGAGCTGTTTTTT. This translates into CATRAGSNTGELFF.

The J gene is TRBJ2-5, the V gene TRBV29-1; TRBD2 might be the D (6 bases). Germline V lookup: CDR1 SQVTM, CDR2 ANQGSEA. The germline V and J ends were trimmed by 7 bases and 1 base, with 10 bases remaining between them. This CDR3 spans 12 amino acids. The CDR3 DNA sequence: TGCAGCGGCCGGGACTTCCAAGAGACCCAGTACTTC. Amino acids: CSGRDFQETQYF.

V and J are TRBV5-1 and TRBJ1-1; maybe TRBD1 (5 bases). The CDR3 runs to 15 residues. Germline CDR1 is SGHRS and CDR2 is YFSETQ. V lost 0 bases, J lost 4 bases, and 13 bases lay in between. The CDR3 is CASSLASSGATEAFF. DNA of the CDR3: TGCGCCAGCAGCTTGGCCTCCAGTGGGGCCACTGAAGCTTTCTTT.

This clone has at least ten counts. The chain links TRBV5-5 to TRBJ2-7, with D perhaps matching TRBD1 (6 bases). Trimming took off 1 base at V and 4 bases at J, with 12 bases between the two ends. The CDR3 runs 14 residues. The germline CDR1 and CDR2 sequences are SGHKS and YYEKEE (reference sequence). DNA for the CDR3: TGTGCCAGCAGCTTGTACCAGGGGAGTTACGAGCAGTACTTC. Translation gives CASSLYQGSYEQYF.

The rearrangement joins TRBV5-1 to TRBJ1-5; weak D call: TRBD1 (5 bases). V was cut by 7 bases and J by 3 bases, with 14 bases left in between. The CDR3 sequence is 14 residues long. Germline CDR1 SGHRS, CDR2 YFSETQ. The CDR3 coding sequence is TGCGCCAGCGGAACAGGTAACTACAATCAGCCCCAGCATTTT. Translation gives CASGTGNYNQPQHF. Variable domain in full (rest from reference TRBV5-1 and TRBJ1-5): KAGVTQTPRYLIKTRGQQVTLSCSPISGHRSVSWYQQTPGQGLQFLFEYFSETQRNKGNFPGRFSGRQFSNSRSEMNVSTLELGDSALYLCASGTGNYNQPQHFGDGTRLSIL.

This clone was recorded only once. The V gene is TRBV27, the J gene TRBJ1-1; 10 positions agree with TRBD1. The CDR3 totals 14 residues. Germline CDR1 MNHEY, CDR2 SMNVEV (reference sequence). V shed 6 bases and J 7 bases; nucleotides not matched to a gene: 8. The CDR3 DNA reads as TGTGCCAGCAGCCAGGGCTGGGACAGGGGTGAAGCTTTCTTT. This codes for CASSQGWDRGEAFF.

The chain uses TRBV27 and TRBJ1-2, with 10 bases aligning to TRBD1. Germline CDR1 is MNHEY and CDR2 is SMNVEV (reference sequence). The junction had 7 bases not matched to a gene; V was cut back by 0 bases and J by 0 bases. The length of the CDR3 is 18 residues. The chain's CDR3 is CASSLSRDRGLANYGYTF. CDR3 coding DNA: TGTGCCAGCAGTTTATCTCGGGACAGGGGCCTAGCTAACTATGGCTACACCTTC.

This clone was found once. The rearrangement uses TRBV5-4 and TRBJ1-6, with D perhaps TRBD1 (5 bases). Per the germline V gene, CDR1 is SGHNT and CDR2 is YYREEE (reference sequence). The CDR3 is made up of 15 amino acids. V lost 0 bases and J lost 5, with 9 bases in between. For the CDR3, the DNA is TGTGCCAGCAGCTTGGGAGGAGGGGATAATTCACCCCTCCACTTT. Translated: CASSLGGGDNSPLHF. Filled out from reference TRBV5-4 and TRBJ1-6, the complete variable domain reads ETGVTQSPTHLIKTRGQQVTLRCSSQSGHNTVSWYQQALGQGPQFIFQYYREEENGRGNFPPRFSGLQFPNYSSELNVNALELDDSALYLCASSLGGGDNSPLHFGNGTRLTVT.

The CDR3 DNA reads as TGTGCCTGGAGTCGAGGTGTCAGGAACACTGAAGCTTTCTTT. Translated: CAWSRGVRNTEAFF. The chain carries TRBV30 and TRBJ1-1; D remains unclear. The length of the CDR3 is 14 residues. Trimming shortened V by 2 bases and J by 1 base, and 11 bases separated the two germline ends. Germline V gene sequence: CDR1 GTSNPN, CDR2 SVGIG (reference sequence).

The J gene is TRBJ1-5, the V gene TRBV2; D unresolved. The V end lost 5 bases, the J end lost 2 bases, and 10 bases lay between the germline ends. CDR1 is SNHLY, CDR2 FYNNEI, per germline. CDR3 size: 14 residues. CDR3 region: CASSLVEGNQPQHF. For the CDR3, the DNA is TGTGCCAGCAGTCTGGTCGAGGGCAATCAGCCCCAGCATTTT. Full variable domain (outside the CDR3, taken from reference TRBV2 and TRBJ1-5): EPEVTQTPSHQVTQMGQEVILRCVPISNHLYFYWYRQILGQKVEFLVSFYNNEISEKSEIFDDQFSVERPDGSNFTLKIRSTKLEDSAMYFCASSLVEGNQPQHFGDGTRLSIL.

Regarding this clone: Other DNA sequences of this sample code for an identical CDR3. The chain combines TRBV9 with TRBJ2-2; 7 positions agree with TRBD1. CDR3 length: 15 amino acids. V shed 3 bases, J shed 0 bases, and the junction held 2 bases outside the gene matches. From germline, CDR1 is SGDLS and CDR2 YYNGEE. CDR3 amino acids: CASSDRGSNTGELFF. For the CDR3, the DNA is TGTGCCAGCAGCGACAGGGGATCGAACACCGGGGAGCTGTTTTTT.

The chain combines TRBV7-3 with TRBJ1-1; 10 bases match TRBD1. Per germline, CDR1 SGHTA and CDR2 FQGTGA. There are 15 residues in the CDR3. The V and J ends lost 2 bases and 5 bases, in that order; junction bases with no gene match: 5. The CDR3 nucleotides are TGTGCCAGCAGCTTAGGGGGACAGGGGTGGACTGAAGCTTTCTTT. It codes for CASSLGGQGWTEAFF. The full variable domain, completed using reference TRBV7-3 and TRBJ1-1, is GAGVSQTPSNKVTEKGKYVELRCDPISGHTALYWYRQSLGQGPEFLIYFQGTGAADDSGLPNDRFFAVRPEGSVSTLKIQRTERGDSAVYLCASSLGGQGWTEAFFGQGTRLTVV.

The chain couples TRBV19 to TRBJ2-5; the match to TRBD2 covers 10 bases. With V trimmed by 8 bases and J by 0 bases, 3 bases remained unmatched. Germline V gene data show CDR1 as LNHDA and CDR2 as SQIVND (reference sequence). This CDR3 spans 14 amino acids. The chain's CDR3 is CASGAGGYQETQYF. CDR3 in DNA: TGTGCCAGTGGAGCGGGGGGGTACCAAGAGACCCAGTACTTC.

This chain connects TRBV7-9 to TRBJ1-1, with 9 bases fitting TRBD1. The J segment lost 4 bases and the V segment lost 4 bases, leaving 7 bases of the junction unmatched. CDR1 and CDR2 (germline): SEHNR, FQNEAQ (reference sequence). CDR3 length: 15 amino acids. The chain's CDR3 is CASSYTPTGGTEAFF. As DNA, the CDR3 is TGTGCCAGCAGCTACACCCCGACAGGGGGCACTGAAGCTTTCTTT.

The genes are TRBV6-5 and TRBJ1-1, with 8 bases lining up with TRBD1. Germline V gene sequence: CDR1 MNHEY, CDR2 SVGAGI. V dropped 6 bases and J dropped 4; count of bases not matched to a gene: 7. The CDR3 totals 14 residues. The CDR3 DNA is TGTGCCAGCAGGGGAACAGGGGGAAGCACTGAAGCTTTCTTT. This encodes CASRGTGGSTEAFF.